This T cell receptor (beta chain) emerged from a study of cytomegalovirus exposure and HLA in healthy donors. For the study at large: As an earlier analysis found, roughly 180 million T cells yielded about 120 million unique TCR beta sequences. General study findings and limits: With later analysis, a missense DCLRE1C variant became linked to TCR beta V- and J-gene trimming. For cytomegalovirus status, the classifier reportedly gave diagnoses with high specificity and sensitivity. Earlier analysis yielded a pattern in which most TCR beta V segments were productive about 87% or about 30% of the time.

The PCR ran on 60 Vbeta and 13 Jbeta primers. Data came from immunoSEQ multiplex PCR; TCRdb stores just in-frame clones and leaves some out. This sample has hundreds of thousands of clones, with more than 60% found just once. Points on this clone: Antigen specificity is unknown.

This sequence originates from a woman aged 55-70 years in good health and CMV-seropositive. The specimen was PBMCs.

CDR3 in amino acids: CASSEQVWGQPQHF. DNA of the CDR3: TGTGCCAGCAGTGAACAGGTGTGGGGCCAGCCCCAGCATTTT. V usage is TRBV6-1 and J usage is TRBJ1-5; TRBD1 might be the D (5 bases). The CDR3 length is 14 residues. Trimming left V 2 bases short and J 7 bases short, with 12 bases between. Looked up from germline, CDR1 is MNHNS and CDR2 is SASEGT.